Listed below are T cell receptor beta chains from one sample, sequenced in a study of response to subunit inactivated influenza vaccine. TCRdb recomputed calls from the RT-PCR reads with MiXCR, one row per CDR3 protein. Of some 200,000 distinct CDR3 sequences listed, roughly 12% are singletons. This sample was shared with a second study, whose subject was T cells expressing NK-cell markers.

The starting material was CD8+ T cells sorted from PBMCs, obtained 12 days after vaccination. Receptors originate from a man aged 45-60 years who received an inactivated influenza vaccine. Each CDR3 is given with its conserved first and last residue. Fields, in order: J gene, V gene, D gene, clone size, CDR3 DNA, CDR3 protein. A D gene is named only where the DNA matches it firmly. Some rows have no size entry. The others give once, few or many, or a class for an expanded clone.

j_call: TRBJ2-7; v_call: TRBV7-2; d_call: .; clone_size: few; cdr3_nt: TGTGCCAGCAGCTCCAATCTAGCTCGGGATGGAAGGGAGCAGTACTTC; cdr3_aa: CASSSNLARDGREQYF
j_call: TRBJ1-1; v_call: TRBV29-1; d_call: TRBD1; clone_size: .; cdr3_nt: TGCAGCGTCCGGACAGGGGGAGGAACTGAAGCTTTCTTT; cdr3_aa: CSVRTGGGTEAFF
j_call: TRBJ1-1; v_call: TRBV5-1; d_call: .; clone_size: .; cdr3_nt: TGCGCCAGCAGCTTGGCGGTGGACACTGAAGCTTTCTTT; cdr3_aa: CASSLAVDTEAFF
j_call: TRBJ1-6; v_call: TRBV10-3; d_call: .; clone_size: .; cdr3_nt: TGTGCCATCAGTCCCGGACAGAATTCACCCCTCCACTTT; cdr3_aa: CAISPGQNSPLHF
j_call: TRBJ2-1; v_call: TRBV4-3; d_call: .; clone_size: many; cdr3_nt: TGCGCCAGCAGCCAAGGATACAATGAGCAGTTCTTC; cdr3_aa: CASSQGYNEQFF
j_call: TRBJ2-2; v_call: TRBV3-1; d_call: .; clone_size: few; cdr3_nt: TGTGCCAGCAGCCAAAGTCCCGTACAGGCGAACACCGGGGAGCTGTTTTTT; cdr3_aa: CASSQSPVQANTGELFF
j_call: TRBJ2-7; v_call: TRBV4-2; d_call: .; clone_size: many; cdr3_nt: TGTGCCAGCAGCAAACAGGGAAGCGAGCAGTACTTC; cdr3_aa: CASSKQGSEQYF
j_call: TRBJ1-6; v_call: TRBV25-1; d_call: .; clone_size: .; cdr3_nt: TGTGCCAGCAGTGACGTAACAGGCGGGTCCCTCCACTTT; cdr3_aa: CASSDVTGGSLHF
j_call: TRBJ2-1; v_call: TRBV18; d_call: TRBD2; clone_size: .; cdr3_nt: TGTGCCAGCTCACCATCTAGCGGGAGCGGCTACAATGAGCAGTTCTTC; cdr3_aa: CASSPSSGSGYNEQFF
j_call: TRBJ2-3; v_call: TRBV30; d_call: .; clone_size: .; cdr3_nt: TGTGCCTCCGACGGACGGGGGGCGCGCATAAATACGCAGTATTTT; cdr3_aa: CASDGRGARINTQYF
j_call: TRBJ1-5; v_call: TRBV27; d_call: TRBD1; clone_size: .; cdr3_nt: TGTGCCAGCAGTTTTGGACAGGGTTTAAATCAGCCCCAGCATTTT; cdr3_aa: CASSFGQGLNQPQHF
j_call: TRBJ2-5; v_call: TRBV2; d_call: TRBD2; clone_size: few; cdr3_nt: TGTGCCAGCAGTGGGAGCGGGGAAGAGACCCAGTACTTC; cdr3_aa: CASSGSGEETQYF
j_call: TRBJ2-1; v_call: TRBV27; d_call: TRBD2; clone_size: few; cdr3_nt: TGTGCCAGCAGCCCGCCGTCTAGCGGGACCAGGGATGAGCAGTTCTTC; cdr3_aa: CASSPPSSGTRDEQFF
j_call: TRBJ2-1; v_call: TRBV10-3; d_call: .; clone_size: few; cdr3_nt: TGTGCCATCAGTGAGTCGGGGACTTCGATAAGAATAAATCAGTTCTTC; cdr3_aa: CAISESGTSIRINQFF
j_call: TRBJ1-1; v_call: TRBV10-3; d_call: TRBD1; clone_size: .; cdr3_nt: TGTGCCATCAGCCAGACCCAACAGGGGGCATACACTGAAGCTTTCTTT; cdr3_aa: CAISQTQQGAYTEAFF
j_call: TRBJ2-7; v_call: TRBV28; d_call: TRBD1; clone_size: .; cdr3_nt: TGTGCCGGGGGACAGGACAATCCTCCATACGAGCAGTACTTC; cdr3_aa: CAGGQDNPPYEQYF
j_call: TRBJ2-5; v_call: TRBV18; d_call: .; clone_size: .; cdr3_nt: TGTGCCAGCTCACCAGCGGACGGACAAGAGACCCAGTACTTC; cdr3_aa: CASSPADGQETQYF
j_call: TRBJ2-2; v_call: TRBV20-1; d_call: TRBD2; clone_size: few; cdr3_nt: TGCAGTGCGGGACTAGCCCGTCAGACCGGGGAGCTGTTTTTT; cdr3_aa: CSAGLARQTGELFF
j_call: TRBJ2-3; v_call: TRBV27; d_call: .; clone_size: many; cdr3_nt: TGTGCCAGCAGTTTATCGCTGGTAGATACGCAGTATTTT; cdr3_aa: CASSLSLVDTQYF
j_call: TRBJ1-4; v_call: TRBV4-3; d_call: .; clone_size: few; cdr3_nt: TGCGCCAGCAGCAAAACAATCCTTGCAACTAATGAAAAACTGTTTTTT; cdr3_aa: CASSKTILATNEKLFF
j_call: TRBJ2-3; v_call: TRBV6-2/TRBV6-3; d_call: TRBD1; clone_size: many; cdr3_nt: TGTGCCAGCAGTTACGGACAGGGAGGAGGCGATACGCAGTATTTT; cdr3_aa: CASSYGQGGGDTQYF
j_call: TRBJ2-1; v_call: TRBV9; d_call: .; clone_size: few; cdr3_nt: TGTGCCAGCAGCGTAATGGGGGCAGATGAGCAGTTCTTC; cdr3_aa: CASSVMGADEQFF
j_call: TRBJ2-6; v_call: TRBV6-2/TRBV6-3; d_call: .; clone_size: .; cdr3_nt: TGTGCCAGCAGTTACTCGATGGTCAGGAGCTCTGGGGCCAACGTCCTGACTTTC; cdr3_aa: CASSYSMVRSSGANVLTF